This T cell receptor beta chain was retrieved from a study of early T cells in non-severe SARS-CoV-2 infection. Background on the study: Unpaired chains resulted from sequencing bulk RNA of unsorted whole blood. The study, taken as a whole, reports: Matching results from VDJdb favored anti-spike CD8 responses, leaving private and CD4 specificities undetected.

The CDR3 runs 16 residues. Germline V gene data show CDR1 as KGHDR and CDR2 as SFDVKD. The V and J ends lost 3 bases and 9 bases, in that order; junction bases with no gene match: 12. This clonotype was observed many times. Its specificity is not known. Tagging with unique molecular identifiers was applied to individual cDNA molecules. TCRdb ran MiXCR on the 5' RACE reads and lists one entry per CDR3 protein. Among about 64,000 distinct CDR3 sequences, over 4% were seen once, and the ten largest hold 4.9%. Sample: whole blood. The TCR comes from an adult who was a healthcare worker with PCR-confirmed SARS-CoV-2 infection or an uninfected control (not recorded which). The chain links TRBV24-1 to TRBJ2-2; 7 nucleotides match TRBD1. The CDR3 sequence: CATSDHRTGLSRELFF. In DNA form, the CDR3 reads TGTGCCACCAGTGATCACCGGACAGGCCTCTCACGGGAGCTGTTTTTT.